This T cell receptor (beta chain) was captured by sequencing in a study of radiotherapy plus CTLA-4 blockade in lung cancer. Study details: Objective response was observed in over 15% of patients, and disease control in 31%.

Germline assignment: CDR1 LNHDA and CDR2 SQIVND (reference sequence). CDR3 length: 14 amino acids. General study findings and limits: It was early blood T cell clone dynamics, with interferon-beta, that reportedly best predicted response. Following radiotherapy plus ipilimumab, tumor-derived TCR clones expanded in the blood.

About this clone: No antigen is known for it. Relative to the germline gene, one junction end is altered; a read error may explain this.

Focal radiation plus CTLA-4 blockade with ipilimumab was given to patients with chemo-refractory metastatic non-small-cell lung cancer. Libraries were prepared by immunoSEQ multiplex PCR; TCRdb keeps only in-frame clonotypes and omits some of them. The sample includes more than 95,000 clones, approximately 72% of them seen just once. Sequencing used peripheral blood, obtained from a patient treated with radiotherapy plus ipilimumab. The rearrangement uses TRBV19 and TRBJ2-5; no reliable D call. The receptor was derived from a human donor with non-small cell lung cancer who had a partial response to radiotherapy plus ipilimumab. Some clones in this sample may be carry-over from other donors' samples. For the CDR3, the DNA is TGTGCCAGTAGTATACGCAGCGACCAAGAGGCCCAGTACTTC. Its translation: CASSIRSDQEAQYF.